This TCR beta chain was sequenced for a study of blood T cells in healthy people across ages. Study outcomes and limitations: It was found that TCR beta diversity correlated strongly with the percentage of naive T cells.

The use of a sample-barcoded 5' primer and a J-beta primer mix characterized a second PCR of roughly 6 to 11 cycles. Every cDNA was tagged by a template-switch adaptor with 12 random nucleotides. The study obtained at least 3 million CDR3-containing paired-end reads from every sample. MiXCR was run by TCRdb on the 5' RACE reads, yielding one entry per CDR3 protein. The data contain about 650,000 distinct CDR3 sequences, roughly half of them singletons. The germline gives CDR1 KGHDR, CDR2 SFDVKD. The CDR3 has 14 amino acids. Notes on this clonotype: What it binds is unknown.

Samples each yielded at least 6 micrograms of total RNA. The TCR originated in a woman at least 80 years old in good health. The rearrangement links TRBV24-1 to TRBJ2-5; D gene uncertain. TRBJ2-7 explains the end of the DNA better; the J call may be wrong. The sequenced sample was blood. DNA of the CDR3: TGTGCCACCAGTGACCCCAATCCTCCCTACGAGCAGTACTTC. Translating gives CATSDPNPPYEQYF.